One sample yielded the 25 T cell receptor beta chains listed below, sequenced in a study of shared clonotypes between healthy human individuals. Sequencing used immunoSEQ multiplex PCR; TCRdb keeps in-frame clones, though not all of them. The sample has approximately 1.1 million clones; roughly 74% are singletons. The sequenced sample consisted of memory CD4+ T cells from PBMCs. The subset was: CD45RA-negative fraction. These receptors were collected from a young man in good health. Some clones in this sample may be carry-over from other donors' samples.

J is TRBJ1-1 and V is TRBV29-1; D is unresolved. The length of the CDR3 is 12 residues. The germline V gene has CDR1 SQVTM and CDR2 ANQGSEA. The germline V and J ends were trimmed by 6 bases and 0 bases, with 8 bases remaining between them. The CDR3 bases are TGCAGCGTGAAGGGCATGAACACTGAAGCTTTCTTT. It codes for CSVKGMNTEAFF.

The CDR3 protein is CASSAGTSGGGYTF. The CDR3 nucleotides read TGTGCCAGCAGCGCCGGGACTTCCGGAGGTGGCTACACCTTC. The gene calls are TRBV9 and TRBJ1-2; perhaps TRBD1 as D (5 bases). This CDR3 contains 14 residues. Germline CDR1 and CDR2: SGDLS and YYNGEE. Trimming stripped 3 bases from V and 7 bases from J, with 16 bases between.

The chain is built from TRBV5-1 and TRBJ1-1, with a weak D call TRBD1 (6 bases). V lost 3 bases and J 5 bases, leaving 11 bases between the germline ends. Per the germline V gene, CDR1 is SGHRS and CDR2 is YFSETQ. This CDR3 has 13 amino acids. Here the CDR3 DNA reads TGCGCCAGCAGCTCAAACACAGGGACTGAAGCTTTCTTT. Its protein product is CASSSNTGTEAFF. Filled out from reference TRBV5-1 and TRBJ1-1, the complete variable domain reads KAGVTQTPRYLIKTRGQQVTLSCSPISGHRSVSWYQQTPGQGLQFLFEYFSETQRNKGNFPGRFSGRQFSNSRSEMNVSTLELGDSALYLCASSSNTGTEAFFGQGTRLTVV.

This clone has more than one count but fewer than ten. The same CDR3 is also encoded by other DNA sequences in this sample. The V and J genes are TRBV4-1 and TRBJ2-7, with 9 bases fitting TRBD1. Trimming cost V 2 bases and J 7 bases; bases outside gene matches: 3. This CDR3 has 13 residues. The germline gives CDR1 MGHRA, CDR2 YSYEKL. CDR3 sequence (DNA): TGCGCCAGCAGCCAAAGGACAGGGGATGAGCAGTACTTC. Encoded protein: CASSQRTGDEQYF.

CDR3 in amino acids: CASSFGGFVYEQYF. CDR3 DNA: TGTGCCAGCAGCTTTGGAGGGTTTGTCTACGAGCAGTACTTC. The chain recombines TRBV5-8 with TRBJ2-7; D might be TRBD2 (6 bases). This CDR3 region has 14 residues. Germline assignment: CDR1 SGHTS and CDR2 YDEGEE. The V and J ends lost 2 bases and 3 bases respectively, with 12 bases between them.

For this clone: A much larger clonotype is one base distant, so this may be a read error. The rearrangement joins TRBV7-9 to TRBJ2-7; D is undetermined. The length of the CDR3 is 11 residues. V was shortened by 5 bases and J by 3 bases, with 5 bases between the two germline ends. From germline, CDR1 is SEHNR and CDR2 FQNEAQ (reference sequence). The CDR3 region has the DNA TGTGCCAGCAGCCCCGTCTACGAGCAGTACTTC. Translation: CASSPVYEQYF.

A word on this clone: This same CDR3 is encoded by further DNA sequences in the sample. The CDR3 DNA is TGTGCCAGCAGCTTAGTCGGGCGAGAGACCCAGTACTTC. The encoded protein is CASSLVGRETQYF. The chain combines TRBV11-2 with TRBJ2-5; D is undetermined. CDR1 is SGHAT and CDR2 is FQNNGV in the germline V gene. The CDR3 has 13 amino acids. V dropped 1 base and J dropped 4 bases, with 7 bases sitting between them.

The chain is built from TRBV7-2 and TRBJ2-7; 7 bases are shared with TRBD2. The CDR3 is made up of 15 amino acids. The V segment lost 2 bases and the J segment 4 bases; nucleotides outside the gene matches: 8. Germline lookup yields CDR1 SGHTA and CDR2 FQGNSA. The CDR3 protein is CASSLQGGRLYEQYF. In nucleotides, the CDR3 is TGTGCCAGCAGCTTACAGGGAGGGAGACTATACGAGCAGTACTTC.

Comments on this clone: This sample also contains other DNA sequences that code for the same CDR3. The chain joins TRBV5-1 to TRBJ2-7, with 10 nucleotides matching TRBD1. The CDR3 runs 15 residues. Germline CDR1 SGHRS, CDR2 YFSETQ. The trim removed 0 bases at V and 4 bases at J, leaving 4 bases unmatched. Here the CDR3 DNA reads TGCGCCAGCAGCTTGGGGACAGGGGGATTTTACGAGCAGTACTTC. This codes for CASSLGTGGFYEQYF.

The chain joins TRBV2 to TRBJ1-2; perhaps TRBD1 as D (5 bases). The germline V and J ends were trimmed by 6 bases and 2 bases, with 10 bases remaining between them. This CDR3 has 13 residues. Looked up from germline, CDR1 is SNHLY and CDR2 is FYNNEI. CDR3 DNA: TGTGCCAGCAGGGTACAGGTAAACTATGGCTACACCTTC. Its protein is CASRVQVNYGYTF.

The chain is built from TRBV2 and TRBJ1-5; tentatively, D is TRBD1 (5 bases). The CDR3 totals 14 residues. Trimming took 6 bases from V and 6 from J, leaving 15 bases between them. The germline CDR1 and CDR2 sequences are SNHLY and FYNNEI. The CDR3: CASSGVSRVQPQHF. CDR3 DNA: TGTGCCAGCAGCGGAGTCTCCAGGGTTCAGCCCCAGCATTTT.

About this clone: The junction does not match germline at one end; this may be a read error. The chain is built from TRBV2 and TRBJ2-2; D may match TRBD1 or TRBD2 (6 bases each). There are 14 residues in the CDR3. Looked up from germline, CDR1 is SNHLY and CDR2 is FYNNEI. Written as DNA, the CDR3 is TGTGCCAGCCAGGGGCTAGCGAAAACCGGGGAGCTGTTTTTT. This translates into CASQGLAKTGELFF.

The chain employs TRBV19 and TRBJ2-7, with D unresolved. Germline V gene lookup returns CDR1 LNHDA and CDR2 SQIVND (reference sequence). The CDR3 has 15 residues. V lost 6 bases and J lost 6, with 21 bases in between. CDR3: CASSVRVGGYGEQYF. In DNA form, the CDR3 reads TGTGCCAGTAGCGTACGCGTGGGTGGGTACGGCGAGCAGTACTTC.

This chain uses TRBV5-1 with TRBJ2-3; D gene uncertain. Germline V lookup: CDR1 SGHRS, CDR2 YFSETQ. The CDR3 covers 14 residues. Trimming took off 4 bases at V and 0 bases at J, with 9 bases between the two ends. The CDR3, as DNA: TGCGCCAGCAGCCTCACCCTCAGCACAGATACGCAGTATTTT. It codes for CASSLTLSTDTQYF. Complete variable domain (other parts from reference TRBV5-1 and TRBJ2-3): KAGVTQTPRYLIKTRGQQVTLSCSPISGHRSVSWYQQTPGQGLQFLFEYFSETQRNKGNFPGRFSGRQFSNSRSEMNVSTLELGDSALYLCASSLTLSTDTQYFGPGTRLTVL.

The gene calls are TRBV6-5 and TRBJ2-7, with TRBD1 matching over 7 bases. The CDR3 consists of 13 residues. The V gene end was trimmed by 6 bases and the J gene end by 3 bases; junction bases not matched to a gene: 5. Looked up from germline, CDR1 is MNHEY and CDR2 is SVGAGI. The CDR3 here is CASSQQGRYEQYF. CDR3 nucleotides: TGTGCCAGCAGCCAACAGGGGCGCTACGAGCAGTACTTC.

The CDR3 loop reads CASSYGRDNQPQHF. The CDR3 DNA follows: TGTGCCAGCAGCTATGGACGGGATAATCAGCCCCAGCATTTT. The rearrangement joins TRBV7-9 to TRBJ1-5; D gene uncertain. The CDR3 length is 14 residues. Trimming took 4 bases from V and 4 from J, leaving 11 bases between them. Germline loops: CDR1 SEHNR, CDR2 FQNEAQ (reference sequence).

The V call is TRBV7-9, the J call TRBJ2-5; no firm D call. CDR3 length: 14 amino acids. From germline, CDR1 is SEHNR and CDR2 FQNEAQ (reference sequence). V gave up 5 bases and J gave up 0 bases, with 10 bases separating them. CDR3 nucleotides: TGTGCCAGCAGCCCAGTCCAGTACCAAGAGACCCAGTACTTC. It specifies CASSPVQYQETQYF.

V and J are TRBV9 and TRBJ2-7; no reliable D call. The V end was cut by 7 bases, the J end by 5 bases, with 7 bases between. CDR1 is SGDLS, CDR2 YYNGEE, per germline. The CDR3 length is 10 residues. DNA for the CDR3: TGTGCCAGCCCCCCAGACGAGCAGTACTTC. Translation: CASPPDEQYF.

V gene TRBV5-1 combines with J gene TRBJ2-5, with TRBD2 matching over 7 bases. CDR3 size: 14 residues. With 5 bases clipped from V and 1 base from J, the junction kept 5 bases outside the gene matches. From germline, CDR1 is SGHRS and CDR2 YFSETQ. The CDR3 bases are TGCGCCAGCAGAACCACTAGCGTCCAAGAGACCCAGTACTTC. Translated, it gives CASRTTSVQETQYF.

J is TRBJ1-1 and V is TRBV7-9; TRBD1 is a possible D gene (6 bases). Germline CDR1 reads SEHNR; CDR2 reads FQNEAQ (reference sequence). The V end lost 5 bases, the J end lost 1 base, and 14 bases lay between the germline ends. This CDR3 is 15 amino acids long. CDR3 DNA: TGTGCCAGCAGCCATCCCAGGGGTAGGAACACTGAAGCTTTCTTT. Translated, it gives CASSHPRGRNTEAFF.

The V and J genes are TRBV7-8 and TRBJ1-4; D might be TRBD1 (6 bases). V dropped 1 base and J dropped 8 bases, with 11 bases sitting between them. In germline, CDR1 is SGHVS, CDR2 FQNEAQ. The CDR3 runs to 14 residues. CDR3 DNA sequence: TGTGCCAGCAGCTTAGGGGGGGCAGAGGAAAAACTGTTTTTT. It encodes CASSLGGAEEKLFF.

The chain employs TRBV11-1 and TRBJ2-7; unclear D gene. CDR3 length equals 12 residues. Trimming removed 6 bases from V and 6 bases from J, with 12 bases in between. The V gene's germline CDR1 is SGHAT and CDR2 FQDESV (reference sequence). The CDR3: CASRPNFGEQYF. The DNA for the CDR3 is TGTGCCAGCAGGCCGAATTTTGGCGAGCAGTACTTC.

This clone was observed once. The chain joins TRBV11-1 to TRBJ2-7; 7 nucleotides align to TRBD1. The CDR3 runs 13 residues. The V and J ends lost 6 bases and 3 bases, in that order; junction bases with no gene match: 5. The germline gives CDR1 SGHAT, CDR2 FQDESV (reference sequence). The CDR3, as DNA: TGTGCCAGCAGGGTGACAGGGAGCTACGAGCAGTACTTC. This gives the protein CASRVTGSYEQYF.

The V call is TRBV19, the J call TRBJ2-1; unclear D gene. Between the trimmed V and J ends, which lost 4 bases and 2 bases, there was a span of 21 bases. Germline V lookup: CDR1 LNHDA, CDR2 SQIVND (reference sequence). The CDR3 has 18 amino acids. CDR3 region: CASSTLLSLGKPYNEQFF. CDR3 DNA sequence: TGTGCCAGTAGTACCTTGCTTAGTCTCGGAAAACCCTACAATGAGCAGTTCTTC.

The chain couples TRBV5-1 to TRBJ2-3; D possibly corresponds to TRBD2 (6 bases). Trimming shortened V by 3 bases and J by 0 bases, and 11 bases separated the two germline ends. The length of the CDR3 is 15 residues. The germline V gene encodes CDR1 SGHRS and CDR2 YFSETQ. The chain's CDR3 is CASSSLSGSTDTQYF. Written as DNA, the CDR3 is TGCGCCAGCAGCTCCCTTAGCGGTAGCACAGATACGCAGTATTTT.